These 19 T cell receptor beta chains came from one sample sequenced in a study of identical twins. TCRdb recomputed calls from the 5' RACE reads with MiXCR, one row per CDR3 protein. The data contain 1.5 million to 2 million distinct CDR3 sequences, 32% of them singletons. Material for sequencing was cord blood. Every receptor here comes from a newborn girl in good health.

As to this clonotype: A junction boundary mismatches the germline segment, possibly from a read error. DNA of the CDR3: TGCAGTGTTAGAGGTCCAGCGGGGGAATACAATGAGCAGTTCTTC. Protein sequence: CSVRGPAGEYNEQFF. The V gene is TRBV20-1, the J gene TRBJ2-1, with 8 bases aligning to TRBD2. The CDR3 contains 15 residues. Germline V gene data show CDR1 as DFQATT and CDR2 as SNEGSKA (reference sequence).

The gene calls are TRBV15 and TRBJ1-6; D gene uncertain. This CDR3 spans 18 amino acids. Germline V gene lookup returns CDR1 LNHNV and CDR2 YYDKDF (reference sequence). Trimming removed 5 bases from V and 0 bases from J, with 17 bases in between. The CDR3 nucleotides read TGTGCCACCAGCTACCGGACGCCTAAGGGCTCCTATAATTCACCCCTCCACTTT. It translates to CATSYRTPKGSYNSPLHF.

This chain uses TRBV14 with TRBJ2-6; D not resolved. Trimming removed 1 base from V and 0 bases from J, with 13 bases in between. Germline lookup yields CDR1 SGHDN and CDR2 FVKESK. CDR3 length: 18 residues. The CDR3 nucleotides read TGTGCCAGCAGCCAAGCCAAAGGTTTCCGCTCTGGGGCCAACGTCCTGACTTTC. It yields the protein CASSQAKGFRSGANVLTF. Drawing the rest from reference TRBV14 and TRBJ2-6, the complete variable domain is EAGVTQFPSHSVIEKGQTVTLRCDPISGHDNLYWYRRVMGKEIKFLLHFVKESKQDESGMPNNRFLAERTGGTYSTLKVQPAELEDSGVYFCASSQAKGFRSGANVLTFGAGSRLTVL.

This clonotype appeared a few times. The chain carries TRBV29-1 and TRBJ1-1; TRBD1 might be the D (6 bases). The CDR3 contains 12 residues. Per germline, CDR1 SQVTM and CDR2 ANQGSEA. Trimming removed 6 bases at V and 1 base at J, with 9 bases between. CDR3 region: CSVVGQNTEAFF. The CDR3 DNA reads TGCAGCGTCGTGGGACAGAACACTGAAGCTTTCTTT.

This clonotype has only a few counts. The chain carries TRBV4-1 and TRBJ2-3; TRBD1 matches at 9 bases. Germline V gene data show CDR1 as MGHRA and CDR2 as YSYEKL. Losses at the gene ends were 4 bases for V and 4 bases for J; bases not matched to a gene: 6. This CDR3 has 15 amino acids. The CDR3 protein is CASSPTGGAPDTQYF. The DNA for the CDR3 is TGCGCCAGCAGCCCAACAGGGGGCGCGCCAGATACGCAGTATTTT.

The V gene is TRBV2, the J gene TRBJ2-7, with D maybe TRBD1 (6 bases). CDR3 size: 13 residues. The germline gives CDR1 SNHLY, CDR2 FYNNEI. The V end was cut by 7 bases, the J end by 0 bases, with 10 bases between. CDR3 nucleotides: TGTGCCAGCATAAGGGGGAGCTCCTACGAGCAGTACTTC. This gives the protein CASIRGSSYEQYF.

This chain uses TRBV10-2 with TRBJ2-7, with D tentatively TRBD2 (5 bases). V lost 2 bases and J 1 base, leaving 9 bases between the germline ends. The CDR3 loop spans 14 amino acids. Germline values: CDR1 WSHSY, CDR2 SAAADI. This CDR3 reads CASSEIRGSYEQYF. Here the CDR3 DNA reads TGCGCCAGCAGTGAGATTCGGGGTTCCTACGAGCAGTACTTC.

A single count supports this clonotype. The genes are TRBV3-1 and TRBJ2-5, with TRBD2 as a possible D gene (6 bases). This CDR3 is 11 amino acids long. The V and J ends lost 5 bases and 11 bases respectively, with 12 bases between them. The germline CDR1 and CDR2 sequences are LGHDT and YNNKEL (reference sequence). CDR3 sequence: CASSSIREQYF. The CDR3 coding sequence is TGTGCCAGCAGCTCCATCCGGGAGCAGTACTTC.

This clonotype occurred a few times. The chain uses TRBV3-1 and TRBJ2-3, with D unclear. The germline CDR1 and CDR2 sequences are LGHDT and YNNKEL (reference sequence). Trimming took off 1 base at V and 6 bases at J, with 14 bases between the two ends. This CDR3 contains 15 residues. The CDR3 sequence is CASSQGSGTSDTQYF. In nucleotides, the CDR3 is TGTGCCAGCAGCCAAGGGTCCGGTACCTCGGATACGCAGTATTTT.

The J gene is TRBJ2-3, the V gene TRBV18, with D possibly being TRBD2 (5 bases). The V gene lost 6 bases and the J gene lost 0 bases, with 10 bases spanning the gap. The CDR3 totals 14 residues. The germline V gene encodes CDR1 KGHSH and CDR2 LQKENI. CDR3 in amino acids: CASSGDYSTDTQYF. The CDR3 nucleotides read TGTGCCAGCTCCGGAGACTACAGCACAGATACGCAGTATTTT.

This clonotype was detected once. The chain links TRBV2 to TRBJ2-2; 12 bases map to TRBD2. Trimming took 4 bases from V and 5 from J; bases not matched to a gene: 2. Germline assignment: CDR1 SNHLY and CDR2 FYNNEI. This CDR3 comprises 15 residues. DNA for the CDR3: TGTGCCAGCAGTGGGACTAGCGGGGCTACCGGGGAGCTGTTTTTT. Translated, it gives CASSGTSGATGELFF.

The DNA for the CDR3 is TGCAGTGCTAGAAGGGCCGGGGGAACCTATAATTCACCCCTCCACTTT. This codes for CSARRAGGTYNSPLHF. The rearrangement links TRBV20-1 to TRBJ1-6; TRBD1 is a possible D gene (5 bases). The CDR3 runs 16 residues. Trimming removed 2 bases from V and 2 bases from J, with 13 bases in between. Germline loops: CDR1 DFQATT, CDR2 SNEGSKA (reference sequence).

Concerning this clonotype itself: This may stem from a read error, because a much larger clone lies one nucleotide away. DNA for the CDR3: TGCAGCGTCTGGACAGGGAGCTCCTACGAGCAGTACTTC. Protein: CSVWTGSSYEQYF. The rearrangement joins TRBV29-1 to TRBJ2-7; 8 positions match TRBD1. This CDR3 has 13 residues. The trim removed 6 bases at V and 0 bases at J, leaving 4 bases unmatched. CDR1 is SQVTM and CDR2 is ANQGSEA in the germline V gene.

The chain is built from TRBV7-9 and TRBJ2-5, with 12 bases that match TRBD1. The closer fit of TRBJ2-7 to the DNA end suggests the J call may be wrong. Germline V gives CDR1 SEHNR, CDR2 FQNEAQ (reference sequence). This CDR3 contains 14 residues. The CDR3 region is CASSSRDRGREQYF. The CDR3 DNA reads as TGTGCCAGCAGCTCCCGGGACAGGGGGCGCGAGCAGTACTTC.

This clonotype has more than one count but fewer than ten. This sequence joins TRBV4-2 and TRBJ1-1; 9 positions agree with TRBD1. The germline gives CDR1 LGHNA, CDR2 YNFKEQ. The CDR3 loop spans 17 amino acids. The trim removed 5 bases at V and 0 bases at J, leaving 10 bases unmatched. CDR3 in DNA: TGTGCCAGCAGCTACCGGGACAGGGATCACCTGAACACTGAAGCTTTCTTT. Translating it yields CASSYRDRDHLNTEAFF.

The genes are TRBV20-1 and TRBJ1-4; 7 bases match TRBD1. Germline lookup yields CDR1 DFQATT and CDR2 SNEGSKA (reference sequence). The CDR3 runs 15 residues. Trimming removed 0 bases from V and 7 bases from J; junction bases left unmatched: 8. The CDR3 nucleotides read TGCAGTGCTAGAGAAGGAGGGCACAGGGGTGAAAAACTGTTTTTT. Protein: CSAREGGHRGEKLFF.

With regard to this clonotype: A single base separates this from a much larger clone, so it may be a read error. CDR3 loop: CASSLIAQETQYF. CDR3 nucleotides: TGTGCCAGCAGCTTAATAGCACAAGAGACCCAGTACTTC. The chain is built from TRBV7-3 and TRBJ2-7; no firm D call. The tail of the sequence fits TRBJ2-5 better, so the J call may be wrong. The CDR3 length is 13 residues. Per the germline V gene, CDR1 is SGHTA and CDR2 is FQGTGA.

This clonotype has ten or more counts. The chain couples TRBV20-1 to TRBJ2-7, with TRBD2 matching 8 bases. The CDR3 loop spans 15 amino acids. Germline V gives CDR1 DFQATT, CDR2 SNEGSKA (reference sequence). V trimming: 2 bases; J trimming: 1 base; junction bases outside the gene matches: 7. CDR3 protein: CSARPSGFGSYEQYF. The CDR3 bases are TGCAGTGCTAGACCTAGCGGGTTTGGATCCTACGAGCAGTACTTC.

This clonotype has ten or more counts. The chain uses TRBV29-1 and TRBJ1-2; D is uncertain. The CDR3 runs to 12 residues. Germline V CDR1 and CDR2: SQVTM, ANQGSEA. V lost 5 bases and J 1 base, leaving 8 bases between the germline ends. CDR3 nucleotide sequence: TGCAGCGTTCGCAGGAGTAACTATGGCTACACCTTC. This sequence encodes CSVRRSNYGYTF.